This T cell receptor (beta chain) was retrieved from a study of blood T cell repertoires in COVID-19. TCRdb keeps only in-frame clones here, not all; method: immunoSEQ multiplex PCR. The repertoire holds over 200,000 clones, with roughly four fifths as singletons. After removal of 7 bases from V and 2 bases from J, the junction contained 6 bases not matched to a gene. Germline V gene lookup returns CDR1 LNHDA and CDR2 SQIVND (reference sequence). The CDR3 contains 15 residues. Sequences were obtained from PBMCs or T cells enriched from blood (not recorded which). The chain couples TRBV19 to TRBJ1-2, with 11 positions matching TRBD1. This clonotype was sampled from a man aged 55 to 70 who had recovered from COVID-19. CDR3 protein: CASNPGDRGNYGYTF. The CDR3 nucleotides are TGTGCCAGTAACCCTGGGGACAGGGGGAACTATGGCTACACCTTC.